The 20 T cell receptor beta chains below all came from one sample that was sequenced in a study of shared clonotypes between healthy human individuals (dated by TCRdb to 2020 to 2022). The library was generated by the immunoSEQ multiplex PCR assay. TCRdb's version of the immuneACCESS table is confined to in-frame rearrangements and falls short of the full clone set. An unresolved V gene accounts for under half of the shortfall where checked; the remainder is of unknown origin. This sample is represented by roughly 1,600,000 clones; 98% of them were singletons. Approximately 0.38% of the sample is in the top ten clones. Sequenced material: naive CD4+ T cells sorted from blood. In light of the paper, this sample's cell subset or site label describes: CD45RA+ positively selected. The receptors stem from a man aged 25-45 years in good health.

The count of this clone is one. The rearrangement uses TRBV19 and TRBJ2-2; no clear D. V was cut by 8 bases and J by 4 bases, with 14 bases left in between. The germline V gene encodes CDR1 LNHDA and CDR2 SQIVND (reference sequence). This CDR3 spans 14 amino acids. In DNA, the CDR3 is TGTGCCAGTTCCAAGTCCTGGGGCACCGGGGAGCTGTTTTTT. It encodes CASSKSWGTGELFF.

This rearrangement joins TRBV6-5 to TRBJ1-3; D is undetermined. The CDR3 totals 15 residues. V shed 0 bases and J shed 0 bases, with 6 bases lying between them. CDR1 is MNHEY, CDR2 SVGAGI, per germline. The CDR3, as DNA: TGTGCCAGCAGTTACTCGGTTAACTCTGGAAACACCATATATTTT. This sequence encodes CASSYSVNSGNTIYF.

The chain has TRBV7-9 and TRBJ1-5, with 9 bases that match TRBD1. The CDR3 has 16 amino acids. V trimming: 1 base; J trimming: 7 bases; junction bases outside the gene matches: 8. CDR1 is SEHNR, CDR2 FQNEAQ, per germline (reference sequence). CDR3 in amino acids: CASSLGVGQGDQPQHF. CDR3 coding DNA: TGTGCCAGCAGCTTAGGGGTGGGACAGGGCGACCAGCCCCAGCATTTT. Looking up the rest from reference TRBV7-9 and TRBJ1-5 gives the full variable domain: DTGVSQNPRHKITKRGQNVTFRCDPISEHNRLYWYRQTLGQGPEFLTYFQNEAQLEKSRLLSDRFSAERPKGSFSTLEIQRTEQGDSAMYLCASSLGVGQGDQPQHFGDGTRLSIL.

The CDR3, as DNA: TGTGCCAGCAGCGAGGACCGTCGACTCCCCCAGCATTTT. Translating it yields CASSEDRRLPQHF. The chain combines TRBV11-2 with TRBJ1-5; D remains ambiguous. This CDR3 is 13 amino acids long. Germline CDR1 and CDR2: SGHAT and FQNNGV. Trimming shortened V by 5 bases and J by 10 bases, and 15 bases separated the two germline ends. Combining the CDR3 with reference TRBV11-2 and TRBJ1-5 gives the whole variable domain EAGVAQSPRYKIIEKRQSVAFWCNPISGHATLYWYQQILGQGPKLLIQFQNNGVVDDSQLPKDRFSAERLKGVDSTLKIQPAKLEDSAVYLCASSEDRRLPQHFGDGTRLSIL.

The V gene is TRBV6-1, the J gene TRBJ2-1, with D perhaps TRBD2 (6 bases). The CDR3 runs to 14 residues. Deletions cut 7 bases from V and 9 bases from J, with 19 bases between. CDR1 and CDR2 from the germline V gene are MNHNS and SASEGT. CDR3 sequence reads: CASTDARGYGEQFF. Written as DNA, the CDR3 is TGTGCCAGCACCGATGCTCGGGGGTACGGTGAGCAGTTCTTC.

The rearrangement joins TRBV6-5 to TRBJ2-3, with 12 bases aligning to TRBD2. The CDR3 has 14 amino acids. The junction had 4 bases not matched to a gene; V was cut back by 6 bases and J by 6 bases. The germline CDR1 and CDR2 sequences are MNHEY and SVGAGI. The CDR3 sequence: CASSQTSGSDTQYF. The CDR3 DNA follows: TGTGCCAGCAGCCAGACTAGCGGGAGTGATACGCAGTATTTT.

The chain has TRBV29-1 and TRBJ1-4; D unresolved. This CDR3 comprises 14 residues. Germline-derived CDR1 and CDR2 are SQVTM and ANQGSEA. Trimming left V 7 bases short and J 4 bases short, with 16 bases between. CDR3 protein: CSAAGYSSNEKLFF. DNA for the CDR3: TGCAGCGCCGCAGGTTACAGCAGTAATGAAAAACTGTTTTTT.

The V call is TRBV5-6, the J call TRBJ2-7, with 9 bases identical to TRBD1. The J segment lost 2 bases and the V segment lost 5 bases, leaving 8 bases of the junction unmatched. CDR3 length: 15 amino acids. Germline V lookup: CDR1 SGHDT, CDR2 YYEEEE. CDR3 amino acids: CASRRTGTGTYEQYF. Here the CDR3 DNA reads TGTGCCAGCAGACGAACCGGGACAGGGACCTACGAGCAGTACTTC.

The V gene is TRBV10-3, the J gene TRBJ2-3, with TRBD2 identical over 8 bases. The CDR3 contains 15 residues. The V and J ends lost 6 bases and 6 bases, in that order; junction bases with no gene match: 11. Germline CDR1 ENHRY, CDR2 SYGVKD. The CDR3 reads CAISGGAGGADTQYF. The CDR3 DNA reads TGTGCCATCAGCGGTGGGGCGGGAGGCGCGGATACGCAGTATTTT.

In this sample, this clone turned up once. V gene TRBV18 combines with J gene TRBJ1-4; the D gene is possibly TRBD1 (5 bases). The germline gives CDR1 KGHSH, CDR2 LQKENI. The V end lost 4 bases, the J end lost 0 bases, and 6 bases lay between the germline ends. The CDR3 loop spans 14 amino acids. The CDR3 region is CASSRDATNEKLFF. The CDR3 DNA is TGTGCCAGCTCACGGGACGCAACTAATGAAAAACTGTTTTTT.

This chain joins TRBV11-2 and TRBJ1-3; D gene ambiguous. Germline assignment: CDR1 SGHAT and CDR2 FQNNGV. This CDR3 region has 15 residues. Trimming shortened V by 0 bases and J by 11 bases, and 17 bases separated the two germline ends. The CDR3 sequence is CASSLEGRGSYAIYF. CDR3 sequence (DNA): TGTGCCAGCAGCTTAGAAGGCAGAGGCAGTTATGCCATATATTTT.

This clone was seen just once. The CDR3 spells CSAMKGSQYF. As DNA, the CDR3 is TGCAGTGCTATGAAGGGGTCCCAGTACTTC. The rearrangement uses TRBV20-1 and TRBJ2-5; maybe TRBD1 (5 bases). Looked up from germline, CDR1 is DFQATT and CDR2 is SNEGSKA (reference sequence). The CDR3 runs to 10 residues. Trimming removed 4 bases at V and 9 bases at J, with 9 bases between.

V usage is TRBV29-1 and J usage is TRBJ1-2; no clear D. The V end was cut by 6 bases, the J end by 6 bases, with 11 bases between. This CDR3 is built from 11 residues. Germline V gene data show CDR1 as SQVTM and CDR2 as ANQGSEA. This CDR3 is CSVRRGNGYTF. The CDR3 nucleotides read TGCAGCGTCCGACGGGGTAATGGCTACACCTTC. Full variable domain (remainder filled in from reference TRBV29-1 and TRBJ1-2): SAVISQKPSRDICQRGTSLTIQCQVDSQVTMMFWYRQQPGQSLTLIATANQGSEATYESGFVIDKFPISRPNLTFSTLTVSNMSPEDSSIYLCSVRRGNGYTFGSGTRLTVV.

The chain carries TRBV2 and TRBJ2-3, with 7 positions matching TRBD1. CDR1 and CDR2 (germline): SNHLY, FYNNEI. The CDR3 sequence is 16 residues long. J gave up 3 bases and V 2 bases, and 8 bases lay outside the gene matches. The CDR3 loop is CASSELRTGSTDTQYF. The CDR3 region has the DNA TGTGCCAGCAGTGAATTAAGGACAGGATCTACAGATACGCAGTATTTT.

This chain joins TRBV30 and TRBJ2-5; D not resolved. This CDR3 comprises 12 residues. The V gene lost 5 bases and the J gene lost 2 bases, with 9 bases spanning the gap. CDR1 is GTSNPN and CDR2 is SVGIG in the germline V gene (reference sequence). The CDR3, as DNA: TGTGCCTGGGGACCGACACAAGAGACCCAGTACTTC. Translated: CAWGPTQETQYF.

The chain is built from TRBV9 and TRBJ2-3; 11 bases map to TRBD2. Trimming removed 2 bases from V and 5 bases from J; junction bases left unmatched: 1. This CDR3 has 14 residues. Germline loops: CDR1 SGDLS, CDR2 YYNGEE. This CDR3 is CASSVGLAEDTQYF. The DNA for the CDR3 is TGTGCCAGCAGCGTGGGACTAGCGGAAGATACGCAGTATTTT.

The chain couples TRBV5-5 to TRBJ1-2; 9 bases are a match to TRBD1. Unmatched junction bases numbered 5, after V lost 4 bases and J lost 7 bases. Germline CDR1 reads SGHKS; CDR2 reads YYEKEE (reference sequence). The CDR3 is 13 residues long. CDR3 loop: CASSLGQGSGYTF. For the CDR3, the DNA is TGTGCCAGCAGCCTAGGACAGGGGAGTGGCTACACCTTC.

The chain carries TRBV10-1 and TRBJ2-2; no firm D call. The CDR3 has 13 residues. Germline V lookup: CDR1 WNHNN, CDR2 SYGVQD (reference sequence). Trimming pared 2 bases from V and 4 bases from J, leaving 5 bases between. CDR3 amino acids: CASSERFTGELFF. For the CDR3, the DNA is TGCGCCAGCAGTGAGAGATTCACCGGGGAGCTGTTTTTT.

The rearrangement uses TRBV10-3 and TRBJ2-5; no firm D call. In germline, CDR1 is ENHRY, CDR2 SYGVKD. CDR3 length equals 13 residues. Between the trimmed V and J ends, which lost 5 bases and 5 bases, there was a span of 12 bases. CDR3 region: CAISQNSGETQYF. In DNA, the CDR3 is TGTGCCATCAGTCAAAACTCCGGGGAGACCCAGTACTTC.

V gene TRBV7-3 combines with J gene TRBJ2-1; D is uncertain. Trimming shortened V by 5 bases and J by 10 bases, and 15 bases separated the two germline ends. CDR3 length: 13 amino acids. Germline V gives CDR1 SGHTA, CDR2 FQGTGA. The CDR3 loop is CASSVSIEGEQFF. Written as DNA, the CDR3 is TGTGCCAGCAGCGTCAGCATCGAAGGGGAGCAGTTCTTC.